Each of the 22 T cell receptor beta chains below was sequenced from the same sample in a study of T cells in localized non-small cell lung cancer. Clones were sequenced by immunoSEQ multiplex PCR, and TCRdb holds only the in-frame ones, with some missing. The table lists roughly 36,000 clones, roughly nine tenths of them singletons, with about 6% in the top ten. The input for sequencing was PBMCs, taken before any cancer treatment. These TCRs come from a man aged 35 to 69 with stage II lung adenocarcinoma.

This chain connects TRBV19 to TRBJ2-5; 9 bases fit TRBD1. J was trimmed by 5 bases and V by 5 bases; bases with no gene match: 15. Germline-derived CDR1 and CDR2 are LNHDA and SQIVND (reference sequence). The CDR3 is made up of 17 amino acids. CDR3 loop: CASSPRDRVGSFETQYF. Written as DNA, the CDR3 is TGTGCCAGTAGTCCCCGGGACAGGGTGGGATCTTTTGAGACCCAGTACTTC.

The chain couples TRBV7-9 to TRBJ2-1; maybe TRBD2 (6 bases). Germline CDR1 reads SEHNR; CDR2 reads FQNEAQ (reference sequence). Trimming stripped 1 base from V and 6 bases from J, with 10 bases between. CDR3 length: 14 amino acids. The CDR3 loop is CASSLVSGGNEQFF. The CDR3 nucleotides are TGTGCCAGCAGCTTAGTTTCCGGGGGCAATGAGCAGTTCTTC.

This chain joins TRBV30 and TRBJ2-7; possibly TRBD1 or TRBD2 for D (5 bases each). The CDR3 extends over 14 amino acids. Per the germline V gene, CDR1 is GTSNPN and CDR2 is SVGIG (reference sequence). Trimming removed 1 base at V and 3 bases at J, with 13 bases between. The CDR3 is CAWSGTGPSYEQYF. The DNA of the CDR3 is TGTGCCTGGAGTGGAACGGGACCGAGCTACGAGCAGTACTTC.

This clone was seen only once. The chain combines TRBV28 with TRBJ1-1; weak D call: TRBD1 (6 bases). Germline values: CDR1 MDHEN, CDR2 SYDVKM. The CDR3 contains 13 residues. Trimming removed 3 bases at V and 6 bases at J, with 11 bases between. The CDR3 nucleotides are TGTGCCAGCAGTTTTCAGGGGCCGCCTGAAGCTTTCTTT. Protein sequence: CASSFQGPPEAFF. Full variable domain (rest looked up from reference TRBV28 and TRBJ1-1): DVKVTQSSRYLVKRTGEKVFLECVQDMDHENMFWYRQDPGLGLRLIYFSYDVKMKEKGDIPEGYSVSREKKERFSLILESASTNQTSMYLCASSFQGPPEAFFGQGTRLTVV.

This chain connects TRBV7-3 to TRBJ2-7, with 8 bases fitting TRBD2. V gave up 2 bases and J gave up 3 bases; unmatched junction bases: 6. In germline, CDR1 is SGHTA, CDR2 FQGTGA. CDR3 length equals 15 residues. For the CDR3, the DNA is TGTGCCAGCAGCTTAGGTAGCGGGAATATCTACGAGCAGTACTTC. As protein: CASSLGSGNIYEQYF.

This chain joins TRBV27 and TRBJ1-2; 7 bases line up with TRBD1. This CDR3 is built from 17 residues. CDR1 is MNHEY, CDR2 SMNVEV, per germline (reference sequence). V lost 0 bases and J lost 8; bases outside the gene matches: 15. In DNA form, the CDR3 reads TGTGCCAGCAGTTTATCTGAGGGACAGAGGCTTTATGAGGGCTACACCTTC. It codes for CASSLSEGQRLYEGYTF.

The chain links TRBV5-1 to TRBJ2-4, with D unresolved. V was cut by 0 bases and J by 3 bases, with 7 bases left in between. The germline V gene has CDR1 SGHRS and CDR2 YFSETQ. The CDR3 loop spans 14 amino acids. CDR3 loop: CASSLGQVKNIQYF. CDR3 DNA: TGCGCCAGCAGCTTGGGGCAGGTCAAAAACATTCAGTACTTC.

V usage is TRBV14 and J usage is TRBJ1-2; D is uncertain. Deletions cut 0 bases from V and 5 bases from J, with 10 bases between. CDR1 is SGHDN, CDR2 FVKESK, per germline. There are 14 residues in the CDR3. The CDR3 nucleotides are TGTGCCAGCAGCCAAGATCTGGCCGATTATGGCTACACCTTC. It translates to CASSQDLADYGYTF.

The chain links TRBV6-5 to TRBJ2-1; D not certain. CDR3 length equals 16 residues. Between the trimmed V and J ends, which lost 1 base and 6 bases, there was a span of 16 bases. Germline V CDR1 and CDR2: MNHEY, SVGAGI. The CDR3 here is CASSYYPSAPPNEQFF. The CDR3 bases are TGTGCCAGCAGTTACTACCCATCAGCCCCGCCCAATGAGCAGTTCTTC.

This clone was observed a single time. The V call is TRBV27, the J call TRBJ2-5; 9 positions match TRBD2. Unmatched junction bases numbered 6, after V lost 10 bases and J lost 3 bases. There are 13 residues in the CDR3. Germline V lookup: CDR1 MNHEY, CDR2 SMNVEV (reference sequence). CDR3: CATSLAGEETQYF. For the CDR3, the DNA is TGTGCCACTTCACTAGCGGGCGAAGAGACCCAGTACTTC.

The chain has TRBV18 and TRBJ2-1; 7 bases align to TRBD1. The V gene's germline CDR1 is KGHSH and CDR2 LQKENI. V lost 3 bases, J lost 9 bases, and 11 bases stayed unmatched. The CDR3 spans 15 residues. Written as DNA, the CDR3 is TGTGCCAGCTCACCGGGACAGAATCCTAAGAGTGAGCAGTTCTTC. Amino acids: CASSPGQNPKSEQFF. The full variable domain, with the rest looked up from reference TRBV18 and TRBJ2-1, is NAGVMQNPRHLVRRRGQEARLRCSPMKGHSHVYWYRQLPEEGLKFMVYLQKENIIDESGMPKERFSAEFPKEGPSILRIQQVVRGDSAAYFCASSPGQNPKSEQFFGPGTRLTVL.

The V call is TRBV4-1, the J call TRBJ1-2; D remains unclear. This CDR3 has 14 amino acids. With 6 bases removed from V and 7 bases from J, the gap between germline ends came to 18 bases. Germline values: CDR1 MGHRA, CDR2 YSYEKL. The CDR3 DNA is TGCGCCAGCAGTGAAGTGGGGAAAGGTCCTGGCTACACCTTC. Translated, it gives CASSEVGKGPGYTF.

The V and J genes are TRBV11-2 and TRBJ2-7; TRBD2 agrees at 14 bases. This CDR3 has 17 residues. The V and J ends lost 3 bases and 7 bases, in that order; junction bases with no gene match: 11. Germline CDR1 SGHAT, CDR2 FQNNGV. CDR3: CASSFPGLAGGMREQYF. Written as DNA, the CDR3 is TGTGCCAGCAGCTTCCCTGGACTAGCGGGGGGAATGAGGGAGCAGTACTTC.

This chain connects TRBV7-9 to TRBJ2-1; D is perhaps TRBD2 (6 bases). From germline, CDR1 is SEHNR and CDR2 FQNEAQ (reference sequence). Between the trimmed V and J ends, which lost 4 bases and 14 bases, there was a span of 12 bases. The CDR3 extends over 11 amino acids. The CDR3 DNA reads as TGTGCCAGCAGCTACGCGGGGCAGGAGTTCTTC. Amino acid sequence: CASSYAGQEFF.

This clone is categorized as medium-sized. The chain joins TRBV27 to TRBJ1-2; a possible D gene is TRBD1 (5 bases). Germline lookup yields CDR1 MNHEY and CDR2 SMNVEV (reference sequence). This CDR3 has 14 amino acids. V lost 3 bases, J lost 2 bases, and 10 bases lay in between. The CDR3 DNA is TGTGCCAGCAGTTTGCAGGGAGGGAACTATGGCTACACCTTC. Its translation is CASSLQGGNYGYTF.

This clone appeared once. DNA for the CDR3: TGTGCCAGCAGTTCTACAGGGTTAAATTATGGCTACACCTTC. The encoded protein is CASSSTGLNYGYTF. J is TRBJ1-2 and V is TRBV28; possible D gene TRBD1, 6 bases. V lost 4 bases and J 5 bases, leaving 14 bases between the germline ends. Germline V CDR1 and CDR2: MDHEN, SYDVKM. The CDR3 is made up of 14 amino acids.

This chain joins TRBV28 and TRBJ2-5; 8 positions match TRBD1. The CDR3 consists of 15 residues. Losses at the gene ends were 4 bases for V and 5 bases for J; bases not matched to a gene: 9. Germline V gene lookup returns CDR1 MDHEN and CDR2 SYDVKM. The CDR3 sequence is CASSSPAGGGETQYF. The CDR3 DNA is TGTGCCAGCAGTTCCCCGGCAGGGGGCGGGGAGACCCAGTACTTC.

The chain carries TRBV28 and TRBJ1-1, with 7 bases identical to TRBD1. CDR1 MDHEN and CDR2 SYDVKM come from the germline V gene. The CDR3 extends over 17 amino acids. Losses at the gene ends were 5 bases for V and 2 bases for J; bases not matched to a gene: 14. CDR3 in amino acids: CASSPYSGGGVNTEAFF. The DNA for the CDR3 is TGTGCCAGCAGTCCTTACTCAGGGGGGGGAGTAAACACTGAAGCTTTCTTT.

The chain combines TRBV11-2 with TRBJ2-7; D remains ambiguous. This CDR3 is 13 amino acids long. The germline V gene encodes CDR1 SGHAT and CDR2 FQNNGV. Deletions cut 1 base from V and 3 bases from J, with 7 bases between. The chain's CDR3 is CASSLASGYEQYF. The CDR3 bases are TGTGCCAGCAGCTTAGCCTCCGGCTACGAGCAGTACTTC.

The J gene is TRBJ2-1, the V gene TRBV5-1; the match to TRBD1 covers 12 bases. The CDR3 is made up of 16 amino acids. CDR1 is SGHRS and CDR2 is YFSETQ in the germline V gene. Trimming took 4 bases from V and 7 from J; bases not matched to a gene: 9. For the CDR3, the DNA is TGCGCCAGCAGCCCACCGGGACAGGGGGCAGAAAATGAGCAGTTCTTC. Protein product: CASSPPGQGAENEQFF. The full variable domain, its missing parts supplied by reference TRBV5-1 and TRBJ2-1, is KAGVTQTPRYLIKTRGQQVTLSCSPISGHRSVSWYQQTPGQGLQFLFEYFSETQRNKGNFPGRFSGRQFSNSRSEMNVSTLELGDSALYLCASSPPGQGAENEQFFGPGTRLTVL.

CDR3 loop: CASSIGVLQGTEAFF. The CDR3 DNA reads as TGTGCCAGTAGTATAGGCGTCCTTCAGGGGACTGAAGCTTTCTTT. The chain couples TRBV19 to TRBJ1-1; possible D gene TRBD1, 6 bases. Germline CDR1 is LNHDA and CDR2 is SQIVND (reference sequence). The CDR3 has 15 residues. The V end was cut by 1 base, the J end by 5 bases, with 14 bases between.

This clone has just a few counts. The CDR3 is CASSSSAYEQYF. The CDR3 DNA reads TGTGCCAGCAGTAGCAGCGCCTACGAGCAGTACTTC. The chain joins TRBV7-9 to TRBJ2-7, with no clear D. The CDR3 sequence is 12 residues long. The V gene lost 6 bases and the J gene lost 2 bases, with 8 bases spanning the gap. Germline values: CDR1 SEHNR, CDR2 FQNEAQ (reference sequence).